This TCR beta chain was captured by sequencing in a study of CD8 T cells in Susac syndrome. Germline values: CDR1 SEHNR, CDR2 FQNEAQ (reference sequence). The CDR3 sequence is 13 residues long. J was trimmed by 10 bases and V by 3 bases; bases with no gene match: 6. Roughly 0.45 to 1 ug RNA was reverse transcribed with random hexamers. By means of immunoSEQ multiplex PCR, TCR beta CDR3 spanning 54 Vbeta and 13 Jbeta underwent amplification. From the immunoSEQ multiplex PCR reads, TCRdb called clonotypes with MiXCR, one entry per CDR3 protein. Of about 160,000 distinct CDR3 sequences in the sample, around 90% were seen once.

The sample consisted of CD4+ T cells from PBMCs. The sequence came from a human donor in good health. The J gene is TRBJ2-1, the V gene TRBV7-9; 7 positions match TRBD1. CDR3 amino acids: CASSFLDRWEQFF. The CDR3 DNA is TGTGCCAGCAGCTTCCTGGACAGGTGGGAGCAGTTCTTC.